The 5 T cell receptor beta chains given below trace back to one sample, sequenced in a study of T cell responses to AZD1222 COVID-19 vaccine. Clones were read by immunoSEQ multiplex PCR, and TCRdb kept only the in-frame ones, dropping some. The sample contains some 130,000 clones, around nine tenths of which appear only once. The specimen comprised peripheral blood, sampled on day 0 of AZD1222 vaccination. All receptors come from an adult in good health.

V usage is TRBV18 and J usage is TRBJ1-5; 8 bases match TRBD1. The ends lost 5 bases at V and 1 base at J; junction bases unmatched: 16. The CDR3 has 19 amino acids. Looked up from germline, CDR1 is KGHSH and CDR2 is LQKENI. CDR3 sequence reads: CASSAVSQSGGSSNQPQHF. The CDR3 DNA reads TGTGCCAGCTCAGCGGTTTCGCAGTCAGGGGGCTCGAGCAATCAGCCCCAGCATTTT.

The rearrangement uses TRBV12-3 or TRBV12-4 and TRBJ1-2; 8 bases line up with TRBD1. The trim removed 5 bases at V and 6 bases at J, leaving 5 bases unmatched. The CDR3 has 13 amino acids. The CDR3 protein is CASSLPGQDGYTF. CDR3 DNA: TGTGCCAGCAGTCTCCCGGGACAGGATGGCTACACCTTC.

The V gene is TRBV27, the J gene TRBJ1-6, with 8 bases that match TRBD1. Germline V gene data show CDR1 as MNHEY and CDR2 as SMNVEV (reference sequence). CDR3 size: 11 residues. V dropped 5 bases and J dropped 17; count of bases not matched to a gene: 5. CDR3 amino acids: CASSQGQVFHF. The CDR3 region has the DNA TGTGCCAGCAGTCAGGGACAGGTGTTCCACTTT.

Only a few counts were recorded for this clone. The chain uses TRBV11-3 and TRBJ2-7; 7 bases agree with TRBD1. Losses at the gene ends were 5 bases for V and 6 bases for J; bases not matched to a gene: 13. Germline-derived CDR1 and CDR2 are SGHNT and YENEEA. The CDR3 sequence is 15 residues long. For the CDR3, the DNA is TGTGCCAGCAGCCCACAGGGGAATTCTCCTGGCGAGCAGTACTTC. Translated, it gives CASSPQGNSPGEQYF.

V usage is TRBV7-9 and J usage is TRBJ1-2, with D perhaps matching TRBD1 (6 bases). Germline CDR1 and CDR2: SEHNR and FQNEAQ (reference sequence). The V and J ends lost 3 bases and 6 bases respectively, with 14 bases between them. The CDR3 loop spans 14 amino acids. The CDR3 nucleotides read TGTGCCAGCAGCTTCTCGTCTGGGGGCCATGGCTACACCTTC. It is translated as CASSFSSGGHGYTF.